The 32 T cell receptor beta chains listed next were all sequenced from one sample in a study of esophageal squamous cell carcinoma under preoperative chemotherapy. TCRdb re-called the PCR reads through MiXCR, storing one row per CDR3 protein. The sample includes roughly 32,000 distinct CDR3 sequences, roughly 50% of them seen just once. The time point is: before preoperative PTX-NDP chemotherapy. The biological material was taken from a patient given preoperative chemotherapy. The receptors here all came from a human donor with esophageal squamous cell carcinoma. The donor label of this sample is uncertain.

At least ten counts were recorded for this clonotype. The chain is built from TRBV6-1 and TRBJ2-3; 11 bases are a match to TRBD2. Germline V gene data show CDR1 as MNHNS and CDR2 as SASEGT. The CDR3 covers 18 residues. J gave up 6 bases and V 0 bases, and 11 bases lay outside the gene matches. The CDR3 coding sequence is TGTGCCAGCAGTGAAGCAAGGCTAGCGGGGGGAATTGCTGATACGCAGTATTTT. Amino acids: CASSEARLAGGIADTQYF.

The chain uses TRBV6-1 and TRBJ1-2, with a possible D match to TRBD1 (5 bases). Per the germline V gene, CDR1 is MNHNS and CDR2 is SASEGT. Trimming took off 6 bases at V and 3 bases at J, with 8 bases between the two ends. The CDR3 is 12 residues long. CDR3 in DNA: TGTGCCAGCAGGGGGGACTACTATGGCTACACCTTC. It specifies CASRGDYYGYTF.

To note about this clonotype: A junction end diverges from the germline sequence, so it may reflect a read error. This chain uses TRBV7-3 with TRBJ2-4; 7 nucleotides align to TRBD2. The germline CDR1 and CDR2 sequences are SGHTA and FQGTGA. The CDR3 covers 17 residues. DNA of the CDR3: TGTGCCAGCAGCTTCGTGCCGGGGGGAGGGATCCAAAACATCCAGTACTTC. Protein product: CASSFVPGGGIQNIQYF.

Points on this clonotype: At one end the junction does not follow the germline gene, possibly because of a read error. The rearrangement links TRBV7-8 to TRBJ2-6; 10 nucleotides match TRBD2. The CDR3 length is 15 residues. Germline lookup yields CDR1 SGHVS and CDR2 FQNEAQ. CDR3 amino acids: CASGGATPWAYVLTF. CDR3 nucleotides: TGTGCAAGCGGGGGGGCAACGCCTTGGGCCTACGTCCTGACCTTC.

To note about this clonotype: At one boundary the junction diverges from the germline segment, which might be a read error. The chain carries TRBV7-6 and TRBJ2-1; TRBD1 aligns across 8 bases. The germline V gene has CDR1 SGHVS and CDR2 FNYEAQ. The CDR3 runs 15 residues. CDR3 in DNA: TGTGCCAACAGCCCCCGACAGGGGTCCTACAATGAGCAGTTCTTC. Its translation is CANSPRQGSYNEQFF.

A remark on this clonotype: The CDR3 carries no conserved terminal phenylalanine or tryptophan, so it likely arises from a read error. The limits of the CDR3 on the DNA are not certain, so only TCRdb's listed CDR3 is given. The rearrangement uses TRBV7-9 and TRBJ2-5. The CDR3 has 14 residues if both end residues are counted. Looked up from germline, CDR1 is SEHNR and CDR2 is FQNEAQ (reference sequence). The CDR3 is CASSLMELAETQYS.

At least ten counts were recorded for this clonotype. The CDR3 here is CASSLAYGKTQYF. The CDR3 DNA reads as TGTGCCAGCAGTTTAGCATACGGGAAGACCCAGTACTTC. V and J are TRBV27 and TRBJ2-5; perhaps TRBD2 as D (5 bases). The ends were cut back, 2 bases at V and 6 bases at J, with 10 bases in the middle. This CDR3 is 13 amino acids long. Looked up from germline, CDR1 is MNHEY and CDR2 is SMNVEV (reference sequence).

By frequency in the sample, this clonotype is medium-sized. The chain uses TRBV6-5 and TRBJ2-5; 10 bases agree with TRBD1. The CDR3 extends over 17 amino acids. The V gene end was trimmed by 2 bases and the J gene end by 5 bases; junction bases not matched to a gene: 11. Germline-derived CDR1 and CDR2 are MNHEY and SVGAGI. CDR3 sequence: CASSYASRDRGAETQYF. In DNA form, the CDR3 reads TGTGCCAGCAGTTACGCCTCCCGGGACAGGGGCGCGGAGACCCAGTACTTC.

This clonotype turned up a few times. The J gene is TRBJ2-1, the V gene TRBV24-1, with D possibly being TRBD1 or TRBD2 (6 bases each). V lost 10 bases, J lost 8 bases, and 17 bases lay in between. The CDR3 has 13 residues. The germline V gene has CDR1 KGHDR and CDR2 SFDVKD. The CDR3 loop reads CATGGLAWDEQFF. Written as DNA, the CDR3 is TGTGCCACAGGGGGTCTAGCGTGGGATGAGCAGTTCTTC.

A remark on this clonotype: The missing conserved phenylalanine or tryptophan at the end of this CDR3 makes a read error likely. No DNA is shown, since the ends of the CDR3 on it are uncertain; the CDR3 is the one TCRdb lists. V and J are TRBV7-6 and TRBJ2-5; the table's D call of TRBD2 was not tested on the DNA. Looked up from germline, CDR1 is SGHVS and CDR2 is FNYEAQ. Ends included, the CDR3 has 17 residues. The CDR3 sequence is CASSSTPRTRRGESRHS.

Note on this clonotype: One end of the junction varies from germline; a read error may be responsible. This chain connects TRBV7-2 to TRBJ2-3; D perhaps matches TRBD1 (5 bases). CDR3 length equals 15 residues. Germline V lookup: CDR1 SGHTA, CDR2 FQGNSA. The CDR3 is CASSLGLRVTDTQYF. As DNA, the CDR3 is TGTGCCAGCAGCTTGGGGCTGCGAGTCACAGATACGCAGTACTTT. Full variable domain (remainder filled in from reference TRBV7-2 and TRBJ2-3): GAGVSQSPSNKVTEKGKDVELRCDPISGHTALYWYRQSLGQGLEFLIYFQGNSAPDKSGLPSDRFSAERTGGSVSTLTIQRTQQEDSAVYLCASSLGLRVTDTQYFGPGTRLTVL.

The V gene is TRBV11-3, the J gene TRBJ2-3; 16 bases line up with TRBD2. V lost 5 bases, J lost 1 base, and 6 bases stayed unmatched. CDR1 and CDR2 from the germline V gene are SGHNT and YENEEA. The CDR3 extends over 18 amino acids. The CDR3 reads CASSPTGTSGGGTDTQYF. The CDR3 nucleotides are TGTGCCAGCAGCCCCACCGGGACTAGCGGGGGGGGCACAGATACGCAGTATTTT.

A word on this clonotype: A read error may account for a junction end that differs from germline. The DNA for the CDR3 is TGTGCCAGCAGCTTAGACGGGCACCAAGAGGCCCAGACTTTC. Residues: CASSLDGHQEAQTF. J is TRBJ2-5 and V is TRBV7-6, with D hard to call. The CDR3 sequence is 14 residues long. The germline CDR1 and CDR2 sequences are SGHVS and FNYEAQ.

This clonotype was picked up many times. The chain uses TRBV27 and TRBJ2-1, with TRBD2 matching 8 bases. Trimming cost V 6 bases and J 0 bases; bases outside gene matches: 4. Germline CDR1 MNHEY, CDR2 SMNVEV (reference sequence). The CDR3 covers 15 residues. The CDR3 bases are TGTGCCAGCAGCCTCGGGAGGGCCTCCTACAATGAGCAGTTCTTC. Protein: CASSLGRASYNEQFF.

The V call is TRBV7-2, the J call TRBJ2-3; D may correspond to TRBD1 or TRBD2 (5 bases each). The J call may be incorrect, as the DNA end agrees better with TRBJ2-1. The CDR3 consists of 15 residues. The germline gives CDR1 SGHTA, CDR2 FQGNSA. CDR3 DNA: TGTGCCAGCAGCTCGCCGGGACGGCAGACGGAGACCCAGTTCTTC. Amino acid sequence: CASSSPGRQTETQFF.

This clonotype was found many times. The gene calls are TRBV7-3 and TRBJ2-5; 10 bases fit TRBD2. The DNA matches TRBJ2-7 better at its end, which makes the J call doubtful. The germline V gene has CDR1 SGHTA and CDR2 FQGTGA. The CDR3 runs to 18 residues. CDR3 nucleotides: TGTGCCAGCAGGTTTAACGGGGTTAGCGGGAGGAAGGCATACGAGCAGTACTTC. This codes for CASRFNGVSGRKAYEQYF.

The V call is TRBV7-8, the J call TRBJ2-2, with D perhaps matching TRBD1 or TRBD2 (5 bases each). This CDR3 spans 15 amino acids. The germline CDR1 and CDR2 sequences are SGHVS and FQNEAQ. The V end lost 11 bases, the J end lost 16 bases, and 32 bases lay between the germline ends. Here the CDR3 reads CALGFGAASTGAQFF. The DNA for the CDR3 is TGTGCCCTGGGCTTCGGGGCTGCGAGCACCGGGGCGCAGTTTTTT.

This clonotype turned up a few times. This chain joins TRBV20-1 and TRBJ2-1; the D call may be TRBD1 or TRBD2 (5 bases each). Trimming stripped 7 bases from V and 7 bases from J, with 17 bases between. CDR1 and CDR2 (germline): DFQATT, SNEGSKA (reference sequence). The CDR3 spans 13 residues. The CDR3 DNA follows: TGCAGTGTCCTAGGAGGCAGGGTGAATGAGCAGTTCTTC. Amino acid sequence: CSVLGGRVNEQFF.

The gene calls are TRBV5-1 and TRBJ2-1; D perhaps matches TRBD2 (6 bases). The CDR3 is 15 amino acids. The germline V gene encodes CDR1 SGHRS and CDR2 YFSETQ. Deletions cut 0 bases from V and 3 bases from J, with 10 bases between. The CDR3 is CASSLVTGSYNEQFF. The CDR3 DNA reads TGCGCCAGCAGCTTGGTGACCGGGAGCTACAATGAGCAGTTCTTC.

The chain recombines TRBV14 with TRBJ1-4; a weak D match, TRBD1 (6 bases). The V end lost 5 bases, the J end lost 8 bases, and 24 bases lay between the germline ends. The CDR3 spans 17 residues. The germline CDR1 and CDR2 sequences are SGHDN and FVKESK. The CDR3 sequence: CASSYRVKGPKSEKLFF. DNA for the CDR3: TGTGCCAGCAGCTACAGGGTTAAGGGCCCGAAGAGCGAAAAACTGTTTTTT.

The chain has TRBV28 and TRBJ1-2, with D perhaps matching TRBD1 (6 bases). This CDR3 region has 13 residues. The germline V and J ends were trimmed by 5 bases and 4 bases, with 11 bases remaining between them. Per germline, CDR1 MDHEN and CDR2 SYDVKM. The CDR3 reads CASSPGTIYGYTF. DNA for the CDR3: TGTGCCAGCAGTCCCGGGACAATCTATGGCTACACCTTC.

Worth noting for this clonotype: Relative to the germline gene, one junction end is altered; a read error may explain this. The rearrangement links TRBV28 to TRBJ2-1, with 9 bases lining up with TRBD2. Near its end, the DNA agrees better with TRBJ2-7, so the J call may be wrong. CDR3 length equals 17 residues. Germline CDR1 is MDHEN and CDR2 is SYDVKM. The CDR3 DNA sequence: TGTGCCAGAAGTTTATGGGCGGGAGGGCTCCCATCTTTTGAGCAGTACTTC. This gives the protein CARSLWAGGLPSFEQYF.

The gene calls are TRBV12-3 or TRBV12-4 and TRBJ2-7; 16 nucleotides align to TRBD2. V shed 5 bases and J 2 bases; nucleotides not matched to a gene: 6. CDR3 length: 17 amino acids. CDR3 in DNA: TGTGCCAGCAGTCCAATGGGACTAGCGGGAGGGGCCTACGAGCAGTACTTC. It codes for CASSPMGLAGGAYEQYF.

Concerning this clonotype: The junction shows a germline mismatch at one end, possibly a read error. The V and J genes are TRBV7-3 and TRBJ2-3, with TRBD2 identical over 8 bases. Germline CDR1 SGHTA, CDR2 FQGTGA. The CDR3 runs to 16 residues. The DNA for the CDR3 is TGTGCCAGCAGTTTAGTCAGCGGGAGCGACCCAGATACGCAGTACTTT. Translation gives CASSLVSGSDPDTQYF. Using reference TRBV7-3 and TRBJ2-3 for the parts outside the CDR3, the full variable domain is GAGVSQTPSNKVTEKGKYVELRCDPISGHTALYWYRQSLGQGPEFLIYFQGTGAADDSGLPNDRFFAVRPEGSVSTLKIQRTERGDSAVYLCASSLVSGSDPDTQYFGPGTRLTVL.

The J gene is TRBJ1-2, the V gene TRBV19; weak D call: TRBD1 (6 bases). Germline V gene lookup returns CDR1 LNHDA and CDR2 SQIVND (reference sequence). V was clipped by 5 bases and J by 3 bases, with 13 bases between them. This CDR3 spans 14 amino acids. DNA of the CDR3: TGTGCCAGTAGTTCCCCAGGGGACGACTATGGCTACACCTTC. Translating it yields CASSSPGDDYGYTF.

The rearrangement links TRBV12-3 or TRBV12-4 to TRBJ1-5; D perhaps matches TRBD1 (5 bases). This CDR3 has 15 residues. V gave up 5 bases and J gave up 5 bases, with 16 bases separating them. The CDR3 DNA reads TGTGCCAGCAGTCCCTCCGGAGGGGAACATCAGCCCCAGCATTTT. The encoded protein is CASSPSGGEHQPQHF.

To note about this clonotype: This may be a read error, as it is one base from a much larger clone. The chain couples TRBV18 to TRBJ2-1; TRBD2 agrees at 7 bases. Germline lookup yields CDR1 KGHSH and CDR2 LQKENI. Trimming took 0 bases from V and 13 from J; bases not matched to a gene: 18. The CDR3 loop spans 17 amino acids. This CDR3 is CASSPPGGQIKAETQFF. The DNA of the CDR3 is TGTGCCAGCTCACCACCGGGAGGGCAAATCAAAGCAGAGACCCAGTTCTTC.

This clonotype was seen a handful of times. The rearrangement uses TRBV19 and TRBJ2-1; 10 bases map to TRBD1. The J call is doubtful: the DNA matches TRBJ2-7 better. This CDR3 has 15 residues. Per the germline V gene, CDR1 is LNHDA and CDR2 is SQIVND (reference sequence). The CDR3 loop is CASSIRTGGSYEQYF. CDR3 bases: TGTGCCAGTAGTATCCGGACAGGGGGATCATACGAGCAGTACTTC.

V and J are TRBV3-1 and TRBJ2-5, with D perhaps TRBD2 (6 bases). Between the trimmed V and J ends, which lost 1 base and 7 bases, there was a span of 19 bases. The CDR3 extends over 16 amino acids. CDR1 and CDR2 from the germline V gene are LGHDT and YNNKEL (reference sequence). The CDR3 DNA sequence: TGTGCCAGCAGCCAAGCCGTTAGCGGCACGCGGGGGACCCAGTACTTC. Translation gives CASSQAVSGTRGTQYF.

Regarding this clonotype: A read error may account for a junction end that differs from germline. The V and J genes are TRBV7-8 and TRBJ2-5, with 11 bases fitting TRBD2. This CDR3 spans 16 amino acids. CDR1 and CDR2 (germline): SGHVS, FQNEAQ. CDR3 nucleotides: TGTGCCAGCAGCCCGCCCTCTAGCGGGGGGCAGGCGACCCGGTTCTTC. It yields the protein CASSPPSSGGQATRFF.

The J gene is TRBJ2-5, the V gene TRBV12-3 or TRBV12-4; a weak D match, TRBD1 (5 bases). V lost 6 bases and J 1 base, leaving 15 bases between the germline ends. This CDR3 spans 15 amino acids. In nucleotides, the CDR3 is TGTGCCAGCAGCGCCATCACAGGAAGCCAAGAGACCCAGTACTTC. Protein product: CASSAITGSQETQYF.

The chain couples TRBV19 to TRBJ1-5, with D uncertain. V lost 2 bases and J lost 11, with 13 bases in between. CDR1 is LNHDA, CDR2 SQIVND, per germline (reference sequence). The CDR3 extends over 13 amino acids. CDR3 amino acids: CASSISSRRTQHF. In nucleotides, the CDR3 is TGTGCCAGTAGTATATCCTCCAGGCGGACCCAGCATTTT.